The source of this TCR beta chain is a study of cytomegalovirus exposure and HLA in healthy donors. Findings of the study overall: Researchers reported in a later analysis that a missense DCLRE1C variant was tied to TCR beta V- and J-gene trimming. Earlier analysis found most TCR beta V segments productive about 87% or about 30% of the time.

Primers included in the PCR were 60 Vbeta and 13 Jbeta primers. In the original processing: Approximately 12 million of around 85 million unique TCR beta chains were shared, per a later count. Generated by immunoSEQ multiplex PCR, the TCRdb table keeps only in-frame clones and is missing some. V and J calls and clone size are those listed in that table; D and trimming were worked out from the DNA. The table has approximately 140,000 clones, 60% to 80% seen once; the top ten hold around 4.9%. The CDR3 extends over 15 amino acids. About this clone: Antigen specificity is unknown.

This chain connects TRBV21-1 to TRBJ2-7; TRBD2, as called in the table, went unchecked against the DNA. TRBV21-1 is shown as a pseudogene. The sequenced material came from PBMCs. This sequence originates from a male donor in good health and CMV-seronegative. The DNA for the CDR3 is TGTGCCAGCAGTCCGGTCCTAGCGGCCCCCTACGAGCAGTACTTC. Its translation: CASSPVLAAPYEQYF.